This TCR beta chain was obtained from a study of CDR3 diversity in severe acne. TCRdb re-derived calls from the PCR reads in MiXCR, one entry per CDR3 protein. Of roughly 100,000 distinct CDR3 sequences listed, roughly 51% are singletons. This clonotype has just one count. The junction and the germline gene differ at one end; a read error may be behind it. Germline-derived CDR1 and CDR2 are KGHDR and SFDVKD. CDR3 length: 17 residues. V and J are TRBV24-1 and TRBJ2-6, with 10 bases fitting TRBD1. Sequences were obtained from blood. This TCR derives from a male donor with acne. The CDR3 DNA follows: TGTGCCAGCAGTTCAGGGACAGGGGCCGCTGGGGCCAACGTCCTGACTTTC. Its translation is CASSSGTGAAGANVLTF.